Sequencing of this TCR beta chain was carried out in a study of OX40 agonist ivuxolimab in advanced cancers. Study information: Ivuxolimab is an agonistic anti-OX40 (CD134) antibody, and patients were treated with it. Subjects had a mean age of about 61 years, with a range of about 20 to 85; around 80% were male.

This clone has only a few counts. Its cognate antigen is unknown. Unmatched junction bases numbered 15, after V lost 4 bases and J lost 5 bases. This CDR3 is 17 amino acids long. Germline V gives CDR1 PRHDT, CDR2 FYEKMQ (reference sequence). Assay: immunoSEQ multiplex PCR; the TCRdb copy retains only in-frame clones and omits some. Among around 76,000 clones listed, 70% to 90% were seen once. Study findings and constraints: Normalized T-cell clonal expansion was also low in some nonresponders.

Patients were excluded for autoimmune disease history or systemic immunosuppression. Sequenced material: CD4+ or CD8+ T cells sorted from blood, taken in a trial of the OX40 agonist ivuxolimab. The origin of this receptor is an adult with an advanced solid tumor such as melanoma, head and neck, liver or kidney cancer. The chain carries TRBV13 and TRBJ2-7; 9 nucleotides line up with TRBD2. CDR3 protein: CASSSSPGLAVPDEQYF. CDR3 coding DNA: TGTGCCAGCAGCTCCTCCCCGGGACTAGCCGTCCCTGACGAGCAGTACTTC.